A selection of T cell receptor beta chains follows, all from one sample in a study of shared clonotypes between healthy human individuals. Profiled with immunoSEQ multiplex PCR; TCRdb holds only in-frame clones, not every one. The table lists over a million clones, about 84% of them singletons, with about 0.52% in the top ten. The sequencing sample was made of memory CD4+ T cells from PBMCs. The receptors come from a man younger than 30 in good health. Some clones in this sample may be carry-over from other donors' samples. The CDR3 runs from the conserved cysteine through the conserved F or W. D genes are given only for firm matches. A row's size may be missing; if present it is once, few, many or a size class.

d_call j_call v_call clone_size cdr3_aa cdr3_nt
. TRBJ1-3 TRBV4-2 . CASSQDVGSGNTIYF TGTGCCAGCAGCCAAGATGTGGGTTCTGGAAACACCATATATTTT
. TRBJ1-5 TRBV2 . CASSGGNSNQPQHF TGTGCCAGCAGTGGGGGTAATAGCAATCAGCCCCAGCATTTT
. TRBJ1-4 TRBV10-3 few CAISESTGSNEKLFF TGTGCCATCAGTGAGTCAACAGGTTCTAATGAAAAACTGTTTTTT
. TRBJ2-1 TRBV11-3 . CASSNGGTQYNEQFF TGTGCCAGCTCCAATGGAGGGACCCAGTACAATGAGCAGTTCTTC
TRBD2 TRBJ2-1 TRBV7-6 once CASSSPTSGSVNEQFF TGTGCCAGCAGCTCCCCGACTAGCGGGAGTGTCAATGAGCAGTTCTTC
. TRBJ1-1 TRBV7-9 many CASSSTGGGEAFF TGTGCCAGCAGCTCAACGGGTGGGGGTGAAGCTTTCTTT
. TRBJ2-7 TRBV7-2 . CASSSRGGGTYEQYF TGTGCCAGCAGCTCCCGCGGAGGGGGCACCTACGAGCAGTACTTC
TRBD1 TRBJ2-7 TRBV6-6 . CASSYIGTGVPEQYF TGTGCCAGCAGTTACATCGGGACAGGGGTTCCCGAGCAGTACTTC
. TRBJ2-5 TRBV6-6 few CASGLSRGNQETQYF TGTGCCAGCGGTCTCTCAAGAGGGAACCAAGAGACCCAGTACTTC
. TRBJ2-7 TRBV2 few CASRGTQSYEQYF TGTGCCAGCAGAGGGACACAATCCTACGAGCAGTACTTC
. TRBJ1-5 TRBV7-8 . CASSQGPQPQHF TGTGCCAGCAGCCAGGGACCTCAGCCCCAGCATTTT
. TRBJ2-1 TRBV7-2 . CASSSHLDRRTYNEQFF TGTGCCAGCAGCTCTCACCTCGACAGGAGAACCTACAATGAGCAGTTCTTC
. TRBJ1-1 TRBV7-2 . CASSLVGWNTEAFF TGTGCCAGCAGCTTAGTGGGCTGGAACACTGAAGCTTTCTTT
. TRBJ1-1 TRBV6-6 . CASSYLSDSSTEAFF TGTGCCAGCAGTTACCTTTCTGATTCTAGTACTGAAGCTTTCTTT
. TRBJ2-2 TRBV2 . CASSPVLLGGELFF TGTGCCAGCAGCCCCGTGCTTCTAGGCGGGGAGCTGTTTTTT
. TRBJ2-5 TRBV7-3 . CASSSTGETQYF TGTGCCAGCAGCTCCACGGGGGAGACCCAGTACTTC
. TRBJ1-5 TRBV6-6 once CASTTRAWGSNQPQHF TGTGCCAGCACCACCCGGGCCTGGGGTAGCAATCAGCCCCAGCATTTT
. TRBJ2-3 TRBV5-4 few CASSLGADTQYF TGTGCCAGCAGCTTGGGAGCAGATACGCAGTATTTT
TRBD1 TRBJ1-1 TRBV2 . CASSEQGAKGNTEAFF TGTGCCAGCAGTGAACAGGGGGCGAAGGGGAACACTGAAGCTTTCTTT
. TRBJ1-3 TRBV6-5 once CASSTGNTIYF TGTGCCAGCAGTACCGGGAACACCATATATTTT
. TRBJ2-6 TRBV7-3 . CASSLTVGANVLTF TGTGCCAGCAGCTTAACGGTTGGGGCCAACGTCCTGACTTTC
TRBD2 TRBJ2-1 TRBV27 many CASSPRGGSEQFF TGTGCCAGCAGTCCGCGGGGGGGCAGTGAGCAGTTCTTC
. TRBJ1-1 TRBV6-6 . CASSSPHDGNTEAFF TGTGCCAGCAGTTCCCCACACGACGGGAACACTGAAGCTTTCTTT
. TRBJ1-5 TRBV7-8 . CASSLEGYSNQPQHF TGTGCCAGCAGCTTAGAGGGTTATAGCAATCAGCCCCAGCATTTT
. TRBJ2-2 TRBV7-8 . CASSLSGELFF TGTGCCAGCAGCTTATCCGGGGAGCTGTTTTTT
. TRBJ2-7 TRBV10-3 . CAISGAGEQYF TGTGCCATCAGTGGGGCAGGCGAGCAGTACTTC
. TRBJ2-3 TRBV27 few CASSPKWLATITDTQYF TGTGCCAGCAGCCCTAAATGGCTAGCGACTATCACAGATACGCAGTATTTT
TRBD2 TRBJ2-5 TRBV7-7 . CASSLSGLAGGETQYF TGTGCCAGCAGCTTATCGGGACTAGCGGGAGGAGAGACCCAGTACTTC
. TRBJ1-2 TRBV10-2 . CASSFVYYYGYTF TGCGCCAGCAGTTTTGTCTATTACTATGGCTACACCTTC
. TRBJ2-7 TRBV28 . CASLKSSYEQYF TGTGCCAGTCTCAAGAGTTCCTACGAGCAGTACTTC
TRBD1 TRBJ2-7 TRBV7-8 . CASSTGGQGTYEQYF TGTGCCAGCAGTACCGGAGGACAGGGAACCTACGAGCAGTACTTC
. TRBJ1-1 TRBV6-6 once CASSYTGWEGTEAFF TGTGCCAGCAGTTACACAGGGTGGGAGGGCACTGAAGCTTTCTTT
TRBD2 TRBJ2-7 TRBV30 . CAWSESGRAWDEQYF TGTGCCTGGAGTGAGAGCGGGAGGGCCTGGGACGAGCAGTACTTC
. TRBJ2-3 TRBV18 . CASSPPARTTDTQYF TGTGCCAGCTCTCCTCCTGCGCGAACCACAGATACGCAGTATTTT
TRBD2 TRBJ2-5 TRBV30 few CAWSVVFGRLAGVVGETQYF TGTGCCTGGAGTGTAGTTTTTGGGCGGCTAGCGGGAGTTGTCGGGGAGACCCAGTACTTC